The 32 T cell receptor beta chains presented below share a single source sample, sequenced in a study of T cells expressing NK-cell markers. TCRdb processed the 5' RACE reads again and assigns one entry to each CDR3 protein, with no DNA. The specimen's table records 550,000 or so distinct CDR3 sequences. The sample comprised blood T cells: a sorted CD56 or NKG2C T cell subset, CD4+ or CD8+ T cells, or bulk PBMC T cells (not recorded which). These TCRs come from a man aged 18 to 30 in good health.

The V call is TRBV11-2, the J call TRBJ2-5; no DNA is available, so the TRBD1 call from TCRdb remains unchecked. There are 14 residues in the CDR3. Per the germline V gene, CDR1 is SGHAT and CDR2 is FQNNGV. CDR3 sequence: CASSSGSFQETQYF.

The rearrangement links TRBV6-5 to TRBJ2-7; the D call of TRBD1 rests on TCRdb alone, since no DNA is present to check it. The CDR3 contains 16 residues. Per germline, CDR1 MNHEY and CDR2 SVGAGI. The CDR3 region is CASSATRDSKSNEQYF.

The chain links TRBV5-1 to TRBJ2-1. Germline V lookup: CDR1 SGHRS, CDR2 YFSETQ. The CDR3 has 13 amino acids. The CDR3 is CASSLGRSREEFF.

V is TRBV7-3 and J is TRBJ2-1; TCRdb returns TRBD1, unconfirmable since there is no DNA. The CDR3 spans 14 residues. In germline, CDR1 is SGHTA, CDR2 FQGTGA. The CDR3 loop reads CASSFGPLNNEQFF. The full variable domain, in which reference TRBV7-3 and TRBJ2-1 provide the parts outside the CDR3, is GAGVSQTPSNKVTEKGKYVELRCDPISGHTALYWYRQSLGQGPEFLIYFQGTGAADDSGLPNDRFFAVRPEGSVSTLKIQRTERGDSAVYLCASSFGPLNNEQFFGPGTRLTVL.

The chain employs TRBV2 and TRBJ2-2; TCRdb calls TRBD2, which cannot be checked without DNA. This CDR3 is 16 amino acids long. Germline V gives CDR1 SNHLY, CDR2 FYNNEI. CDR3 region: CASSATRIGNTGELFF.

The chain couples TRBV20-1 to TRBJ2-1; TCRdb outputs TRBD1, but without DNA this stays unchecked. There are 18 residues in the CDR3. In germline, CDR1 is DFQATT, CDR2 SNEGSKA (reference sequence). CDR3: CSANSVLRDRGGYNEQFF.

J is TRBJ1-3 and V is TRBV15. CDR3 length: 16 residues. Germline V gene sequence: CDR1 LNHNV, CDR2 YYDKDF (reference sequence). The CDR3 region is CATSRSPGASGNTIYF.

The chain has TRBV15 and TRBJ2-2; lacking DNA, the TRBD1 call made by TCRdb goes unchecked. Germline V lookup: CDR1 LNHNV, CDR2 YYDKDF (reference sequence). The CDR3 covers 17 residues. CDR3 residues: CATTRSLTTGTTGELFF.

The chain links TRBV6-6 to TRBJ2-4; TCRdb lists TRBD2, though no DNA is available to test this call. CDR3 length equals 11 residues. The germline gives CDR1 MNHNY, CDR2 SVGAGI (reference sequence). The CDR3 reads CASAWRGIQYF.

The chain combines TRBV7-2 with TRBJ2-2; TCRdb reports TRBD1, a call that lacks DNA to check it against. The CDR3 length is 15 residues. CDR1 SGHTA and CDR2 FQGNSA come from the germline V gene. The chain's CDR3 is CASSRTGDLTGELFF.

This chain's CDR3 is CASSGTGAGNTIYF. The chain carries TRBV7-2 and TRBJ1-3; TCRdb lists TRBD1, though no DNA is available to test this call. The CDR3 runs to 14 residues. CDR1 is SGHTA, CDR2 FQGNSA, per germline.

This chain joins TRBV20-1 and TRBJ1-2; TCRdb's D call, TRBD1, is unchecked because there is no DNA. This CDR3 contains 13 residues. The germline V gene encodes CDR1 DFQATT and CDR2 SNEGSKA (reference sequence). The CDR3 is CSARERQGNGYTF.

CDR3 amino acids: CASSRSGRGLGETQYF. The chain has TRBV6-2 or TRBV6-3 and TRBJ2-5; TCRdb proposes TRBD2, but this gene call is untestable without DNA. This CDR3 has 16 amino acids. Per the germline V gene, CDR1 is MNHEY and CDR2 is SVGEGT.

CDR3 in amino acids: CSAAGTHGTDTQYF. The V gene is TRBV20-1, the J gene TRBJ2-3; TCRdb calls TRBD1, which cannot be checked without DNA. Germline V gives CDR1 DFQATT, CDR2 SNEGSKA (reference sequence). The CDR3 extends over 14 amino acids.

This chain uses TRBV4-3 with TRBJ2-7. In germline, CDR1 is LGHNA, CDR2 YSLEER. This CDR3 has 16 residues. The CDR3 protein is CASSQEFRRLAGAQYF.

This sequence joins TRBV7-9 and TRBJ1-1; TCRdb's D call, TRBD1, is unchecked because there is no DNA. In germline, CDR1 is SEHNR, CDR2 FQNEAQ (reference sequence). The CDR3 is 14 amino acids. CDR3 region: CASSLMVRQDEAFF.

The chain combines TRBV6-6 with TRBJ1-2. CDR3 length equals 12 residues. Germline V gives CDR1 MNHNY, CDR2 SVGAGI (reference sequence). This chain's CDR3 is CASRGGPYGYTF.

The chain is built from TRBV11-1 and TRBJ2-6; TCRdb's D gene call, TRBD1, goes unchecked for lack of DNA. Germline V gene data show CDR1 as SGHAT and CDR2 as FQDESV (reference sequence). This CDR3 is 20 amino acids long. This chain's CDR3 is CASSPSRPKTGAAGANVLTF.

The chain uses TRBV27 and TRBJ2-5; the D call of TRBD2 rests on TCRdb alone, since no DNA is present to check it. Germline CDR1 reads MNHEY; CDR2 reads SMNVEV (reference sequence). The length of the CDR3 is 14 residues. CDR3 sequence reads: CASSPSGYQETQYF.

The chain couples TRBV7-8 to TRBJ2-4; TCRdb indicates TRBD1, and absent DNA this call remains unverified. Germline V CDR1 and CDR2: SGHVS, FQNEAQ. This CDR3 is 15 amino acids long. This CDR3 is CASSLTGTSRNIQYF. The full variable domain, rest sourced from reference TRBV7-8 and TRBJ2-4, is GAGVSQSPRYKVAKRGQDVALRCDPISGHVSLFWYQQALGQGPEFLTYFQNEAQLDKSGLPSDRFFAERPEGSVSTLKIQRTQQEDSAVYLCASSLTGTSRNIQYFGAGTRLSVL.

This rearrangement joins TRBV12-3 or TRBV12-4 to TRBJ1-5; TCRdb returns TRBD1, unconfirmable since there is no DNA. CDR3 length equals 15 residues. The CDR3 reads CASSSRKGKDQPQHF.

V is TRBV20-1 and J is TRBJ1-1. Germline V CDR1 and CDR2: DFQATT, SNEGSKA (reference sequence). This CDR3 is 14 amino acids long. CDR3: CSAPKGQMNTEAFF.

The chain is built from TRBV5-1 and TRBJ2-7; TCRdb lists TRBD2, though no DNA is available to test this call. Germline CDR1 and CDR2: SGHRS and YFSETQ. There are 17 residues in the CDR3. The CDR3 loop is CASSLGPTSGSSHEQYF.

This chain connects TRBV12-3 or TRBV12-4 to TRBJ2-2. The CDR3 has 12 amino acids. Here the CDR3 reads CAGSSVTGELFF.

This rearrangement joins TRBV20-1 to TRBJ1-6; with no DNA, the TCRdb D assignment of TRBD1 cannot be verified. This CDR3 is built from 14 residues. CDR1 DFQATT and CDR2 SNEGSKA come from the germline V gene (reference sequence). Here the CDR3 reads CSARDGTAPGPLHF.

V usage is TRBV3-1 and J usage is TRBJ2-1. This CDR3 has 17 amino acids. The germline V gene encodes CDR1 LGHDT and CDR2 YNNKEL (reference sequence). The CDR3 reads CASSQGVRHGAYNEQFF.

This chain connects TRBV10-3 to TRBJ2-3; TCRdb's assignment of TRBD1 cannot be checked, as there is no DNA. Germline lookup yields CDR1 ENHRY and CDR2 SYGVKD. The CDR3 is 16 amino acids. The CDR3 protein is CAISESVGTHTDTQYF.

The chain joins TRBV5-1 to TRBJ2-5; as DNA is missing, the TRBD1 call by TCRdb cannot be tested. The V gene's germline CDR1 is SGHRS and CDR2 YFSETQ. The CDR3 spans 16 residues. The CDR3 region is CASSLGGGVLKETQYF.

This chain links TRBV29-1 with TRBJ2-3; there is no DNA to check the TCRdb D call of TRBD2. Germline V gene sequence: CDR1 SQVTM, CDR2 ANQGSEA. The CDR3 runs 16 residues. CDR3 amino acids: CSVEGIGLRRTDTQYF.

The rearrangement links TRBV7-8 to TRBJ2-2; with no DNA, the TCRdb D assignment of TRBD2 cannot be verified. The length of the CDR3 is 17 residues. Per the germline V gene, CDR1 is SGHVS and CDR2 is FQNEAQ. Here the CDR3 reads CASSALTSGRNTGELFF.

The gene calls are TRBV7-3 and TRBJ1-2. The length of the CDR3 is 17 residues. The germline V gene has CDR1 SGHTA and CDR2 FQGTGA. The CDR3 here is CASSPYPVGGRNYGYTF.

This CDR3 is CASSSGLAHSYNEQFF. This chain links TRBV5-5 with TRBJ2-1; TCRdb returns TRBD2, unconfirmable since there is no DNA. This CDR3 region has 16 residues. Looked up from germline, CDR1 is SGHKS and CDR2 is YYEKEE (reference sequence).